This T cell receptor (beta chain) was recorded in a study of OX40 agonist ivuxolimab in advanced cancers. Study context: Every patient in dose escalation had hepatocellular carcinoma, melanoma, renal cell or head and neck cancer. Participants averaged approximately 60 years of age (range about 23 to 80) and were about 85% male. General observations from the study: Blood T cells, both CD4+ and CD8+, expanded clonally by week 6 at 0.1 to 3.0 mg/kg. Expanded clones belonging to CD8+ T cells outnumbered, on average, those of CD4+.

As concerns this clone: As yet, its antigen is unknown.

The method was immunoSEQ multiplex PCR; TCRdb's version includes in-frame clones alone and lacks a portion of them. The table records around 76,000 clones, 86% of them present only once. The length of the CDR3 is 16 residues. Germline CDR1 SGDLS, CDR2 YYNGEE. The junction had 6 bases not matched to a gene; V was cut back by 4 bases and J by 2 bases. This sequence joins TRBV9 and TRBJ2-2; 9 bases agree with TRBD2. This sample comprised CD4+ or CD8+ T cells sorted from blood, obtained in a trial of the OX40 agonist ivuxolimab. The clonotype originates from an adult with an advanced solid tumor such as melanoma, head and neck, liver or kidney cancer. The CDR3 sequence: CASSLRTSANTGELFF. In DNA form, the CDR3 reads TGTGCCAGCAGCCTTCGGACTAGCGCAAACACCGGGGAGCTGTTTTTT.